The present entry profiles one TCR beta chain with its context. What it recognizes is unknown. The data were obtained in a study of T cell responses to AZD1222 COVID-19 vaccine. Study observations and caveats: In a largely white British group with more females than males, clonal diversity was possibly underestimated.

There are 12 residues in the CDR3. In germline, CDR1 is SNHLY, CDR2 FYNNEI. The V and J ends lost 5 bases and 6 bases respectively, with 11 bases between them. The method was immunoSEQ multiplex PCR; TCRdb's version includes in-frame clones alone and lacks a portion of them. The table shows more than 95,000 clones, with 86% occurring only once. The chain carries TRBV2 and TRBJ2-7, with D perhaps being TRBD1 or TRBD2 (5 bases each). The source is an adult who received the MenACWY meningococcal vaccine as a control. Sequenced material: peripheral blood, taken 28 days after the second dose of the MenACWY control vaccine. CDR3 in amino acids: CASSPPRGEQYF. The CDR3 DNA reads TGTGCCAGCAGTCCACCGAGGGGCGAGCAGTACTTC.